The next 23 T cell receptor beta chains were all read from a single sample in a study of monozygotic twins with inflammatory bowel disease. TCRdb reworked the 5' RACE reads into one entry per CDR3 protein, no DNA. The table lists approximately 200,000 distinct CDR3 sequences, with 1.6% in the top ten. Sequenced sample: blood. The receptors shown here come from a human donor with ulcerative colitis or Crohn's disease, or a healthy co-twin of an affected twin (not recorded which).

The chain employs TRBV10-3 and TRBJ2-5; no DNA is available, so the TRBD1 call from TCRdb remains unchecked. CDR1 and CDR2 from the germline V gene are ENHRY and SYGVKD. The CDR3 sequence is 15 residues long. The CDR3 region is CAISERDRAGRTQYF.

This CDR3 reads CASSLDGPRGTDGYTF. V gene TRBV5-1 combines with J gene TRBJ1-2; no DNA is available, so the TRBD1 call from TCRdb remains unchecked. Germline V gene sequence: CDR1 SGHRS, CDR2 YFSETQ. The CDR3 is made up of 16 amino acids.

The chain has TRBV9 and TRBJ2-3; TCRdb's D gene call, TRBD1, goes unchecked for lack of DNA. Germline CDR1 SGDLS, CDR2 YYNGEE. The CDR3 totals 14 residues. The CDR3 loop is CASSEGAWADTQYF.

The V gene is TRBV7-9, the J gene TRBJ1-2. This CDR3 comprises 14 residues. The germline V gene encodes CDR1 SEHNR and CDR2 FQNEAQ (reference sequence). CDR3 sequence reads: CASSLEVRSYGYTF.

The V and J genes are TRBV5-1 and TRBJ2-1. CDR3 length: 15 amino acids. The germline CDR1 and CDR2 sequences are SGHRS and YFSETQ. The CDR3 here is CASSLGSGFGDEQFF.

This chain connects TRBV7-8 to TRBJ1-2; TCRdb's D call of TRBD1 is untestable without DNA. The CDR3 length is 14 residues. Germline CDR1 and CDR2: SGHVS and FQNEAQ. The CDR3 is CASSLTGTGNGYTF. Full variable domain (rest looked up from reference TRBV7-8 and TRBJ1-2): GAGVSQSPRYKVAKRGQDVALRCDPISGHVSLFWYQQALGQGPEFLTYFQNEAQLDKSGLPSDRFFAERPEGSVSTLKIQRTQQEDSAVYLCASSLTGTGNGYTFGSGTRLTVV.

The chain employs TRBV20-1 and TRBJ2-5; as DNA is missing, the TRBD1 call by TCRdb cannot be tested. CDR3 size: 18 residues. CDR1 is DFQATT and CDR2 is SNEGSKA in the germline V gene (reference sequence). CDR3: CSARDSSGTGGFLETQYF.

This chain joins TRBV12-3 or TRBV12-4 and TRBJ1-4. The CDR3 contains 12 residues. CDR3 loop: CASSLLGSMLHF.

The chain couples TRBV7-2 to TRBJ2-5; TCRdb's D call, TRBD2, is unchecked because there is no DNA. The CDR3 consists of 14 residues. Germline V lookup: CDR1 SGHTA, CDR2 FQGNSA. The CDR3 region is CASSLLGGEETQYF.

The V gene is TRBV3-1, the J gene TRBJ2-2; as DNA is missing, the TRBD1 call by TCRdb cannot be tested. The CDR3 extends over 17 amino acids. Germline loops: CDR1 LGHDT, CDR2 YNNKEL (reference sequence). The CDR3 sequence: CASSQDPGQGSSGELFF.

CDR3: CSVTRGLQYSYEQYF. V is TRBV20-1 and J is TRBJ2-7; TCRdb proposes TRBD1, but this gene call is untestable without DNA. CDR1 and CDR2 from the germline V gene are DFQATT and SNEGSKA (reference sequence). The CDR3 runs 15 residues.

J is TRBJ1-2 and V is TRBV29-1. Germline lookup yields CDR1 SQVTM and CDR2 ANQGSEA. This CDR3 spans 12 amino acids. The CDR3 here is CSVDSDRLGYTF.

V usage is TRBV6-1 and J usage is TRBJ2-1; TCRdb's D call of TRBD1 is untestable without DNA. The germline V gene has CDR1 MNHNS and CDR2 SASEGT. This CDR3 has 14 residues. The CDR3 sequence is CASSIPGTQSEQFF.

The chain couples TRBV12-3 or TRBV12-4 to TRBJ2-2. CDR3 length equals 15 residues. The CDR3: CASSLTALNTGELFF.

The J gene is TRBJ2-3, the V gene TRBV18. The germline V gene has CDR1 KGHSH and CDR2 LQKENI. The CDR3 is 15 amino acids. The CDR3 protein is CASSPRVESTDTQYF.

This chain uses TRBV5-1 with TRBJ2-1; absent DNA, TCRdb's TRBD2 call cannot be checked. CDR1 and CDR2 from the germline V gene are SGHRS and YFSETQ. The CDR3 has 14 amino acids. This CDR3 is CASSPLVVDNEQFF.

Here the CDR3 reads CASSFSGPGNTIYF. The chain combines TRBV12-3 or TRBV12-4 with TRBJ1-3. The CDR3 is 14 amino acids.

The CDR3: CASSLWLAGNNEQFF. This chain joins TRBV5-1 and TRBJ2-1; no DNA is available, so the TRBD2 call from TCRdb remains unchecked. The CDR3 has 15 residues. Per the germline V gene, CDR1 is SGHRS and CDR2 is YFSETQ.

V usage is TRBV7-9 and J usage is TRBJ1-4. Germline lookup yields CDR1 SEHNR and CDR2 FQNEAQ (reference sequence). The CDR3 extends over 16 amino acids. CDR3 loop: CASSLAAGARREKLFF.

The chain links TRBV10-3 to TRBJ2-1; TCRdb calls TRBD1, which cannot be checked without DNA. Germline CDR1 is ENHRY and CDR2 is SYGVKD. This CDR3 has 12 residues. The chain's CDR3 is CAIRGGNNEQFF.

The chain combines TRBV18 with TRBJ1-1. There are 14 residues in the CDR3. The germline gives CDR1 KGHSH, CDR2 LQKENI. CDR3 region: CASSPEGSNTEAFF.

V is TRBV29-1 and J is TRBJ1-3; TCRdb outputs TRBD1, but without DNA this stays unchecked. Germline assignment: CDR1 SQVTM and CDR2 ANQGSEA. The CDR3 totals 14 residues. CDR3 protein: CSVTDRAGGNTIYF.

The rearrangement uses TRBV24-1 and TRBJ2-1; absent DNA, TCRdb's TRBD2 call cannot be checked. From germline, CDR1 is KGHDR and CDR2 SFDVKD. The CDR3 contains 15 residues. The CDR3 loop is CATSDRQRGGREQFF.